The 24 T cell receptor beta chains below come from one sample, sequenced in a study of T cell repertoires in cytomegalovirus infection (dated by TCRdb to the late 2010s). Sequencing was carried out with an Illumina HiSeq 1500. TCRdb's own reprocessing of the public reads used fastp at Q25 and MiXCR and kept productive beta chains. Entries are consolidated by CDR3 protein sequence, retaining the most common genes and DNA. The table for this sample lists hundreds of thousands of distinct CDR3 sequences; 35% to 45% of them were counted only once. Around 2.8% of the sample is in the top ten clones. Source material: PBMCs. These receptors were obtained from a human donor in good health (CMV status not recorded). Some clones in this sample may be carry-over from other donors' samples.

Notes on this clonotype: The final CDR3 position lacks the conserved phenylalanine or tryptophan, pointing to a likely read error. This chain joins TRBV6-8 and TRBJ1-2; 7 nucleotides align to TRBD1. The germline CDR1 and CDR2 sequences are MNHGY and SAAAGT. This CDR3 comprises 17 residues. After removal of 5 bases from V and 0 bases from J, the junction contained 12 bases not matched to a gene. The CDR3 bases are TGTGCCAGCAGTGAATCGACAGGGCTGGGGGCTAACTATGGCTACACCTGC. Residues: CASSESTGLGANYGYTC.

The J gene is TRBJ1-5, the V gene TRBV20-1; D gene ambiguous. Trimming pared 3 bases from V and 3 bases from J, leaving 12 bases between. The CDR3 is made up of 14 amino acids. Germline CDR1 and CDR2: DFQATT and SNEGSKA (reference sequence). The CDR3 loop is CSASRQVNNQPQHF. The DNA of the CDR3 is TGCAGTGCTAGTCGGCAGGTTAACAATCAGCCCCAGCATTTT.

The CDR3 loop reads CSAPRPGRSNQPQHF. DNA for the CDR3: TGCAGTGCTCCGCGACCGGGACGGAGCAATCAGCCCCAGCATTTT. V gene TRBV20-1 combines with J gene TRBJ1-5, with a weak D call TRBD1 (5 bases). The germline V gene has CDR1 DFQATT and CDR2 SNEGSKA (reference sequence). The CDR3 covers 15 residues. Trimming removed 5 bases at V and 1 base at J, with 15 bases between.

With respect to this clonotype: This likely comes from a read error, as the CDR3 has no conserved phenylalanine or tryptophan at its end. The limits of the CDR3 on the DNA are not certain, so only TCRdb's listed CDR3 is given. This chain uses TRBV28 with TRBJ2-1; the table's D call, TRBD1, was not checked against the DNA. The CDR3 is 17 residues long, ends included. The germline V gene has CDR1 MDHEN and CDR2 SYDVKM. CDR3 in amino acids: CASSSNLGTGDYNEQLL.

CDR3 protein: CAISATSGIPYNEQFF. The CDR3 bases are TGTGCCATCAGTGCCACAAGCGGGATCCCCTACAATGAGCAGTTCTTC. The chain uses TRBV10-3 and TRBJ2-1, with TRBD2 matching over 7 bases. From germline, CDR1 is ENHRY and CDR2 SYGVKD. With V trimmed by 4 bases and J by 2 bases, 8 bases remained unmatched. The CDR3 spans 16 residues.

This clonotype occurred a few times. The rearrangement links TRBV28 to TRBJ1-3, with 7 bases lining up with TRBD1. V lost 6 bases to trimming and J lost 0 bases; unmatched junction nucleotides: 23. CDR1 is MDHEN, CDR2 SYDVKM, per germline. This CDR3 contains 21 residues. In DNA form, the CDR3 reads TGTGCCAGCAGCCCACGGAGAGGGGGCGAAGCCGAATCCCACTCTGGAAACACCATATATTTT. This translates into CASSPRRGGEAESHSGNTIYF. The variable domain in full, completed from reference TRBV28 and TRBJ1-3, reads DVKVTQSSRYLVKRTGEKVFLECVQDMDHENMFWYRQDPGLGLRLIYFSYDVKMKEKGDIPEGYSVSREKKERFSLILESASTNQTSMYLCASSPRRGGEAESHSGNTIYFGEGSWLTVV.

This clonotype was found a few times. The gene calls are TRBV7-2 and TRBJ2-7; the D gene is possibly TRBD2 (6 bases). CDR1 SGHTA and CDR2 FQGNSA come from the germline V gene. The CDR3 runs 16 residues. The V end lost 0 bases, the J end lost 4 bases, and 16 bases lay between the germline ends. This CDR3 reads CASSLASPGAGYEQYF. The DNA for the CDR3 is TGTGCCAGCAGCTTAGCGTCTCCGGGAGCTGGTTACGAGCAGTACTTC.

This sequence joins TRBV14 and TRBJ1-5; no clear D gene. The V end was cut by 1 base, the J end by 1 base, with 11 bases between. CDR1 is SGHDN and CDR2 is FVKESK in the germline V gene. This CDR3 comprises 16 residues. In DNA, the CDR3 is TGTGCCAGCAGCCAAGGGCCGGGTACGAGCAATCAGCCCCAGCATTTT. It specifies CASSQGPGTSNQPQHF.

The CDR3 nucleotides read TGCAGCGTAAGGACCTCCCCCATCTCCTACGAGCAGTACTTC. Amino acid sequence: CSVRTSPISYEQYF. The chain joins TRBV29-1 to TRBJ2-7; D gene unclear. The V gene's germline CDR1 is SQVTM and CDR2 ANQGSEA. With 6 bases removed from V and 0 bases from J, the gap between germline ends came to 15 bases. The CDR3 runs to 14 residues.

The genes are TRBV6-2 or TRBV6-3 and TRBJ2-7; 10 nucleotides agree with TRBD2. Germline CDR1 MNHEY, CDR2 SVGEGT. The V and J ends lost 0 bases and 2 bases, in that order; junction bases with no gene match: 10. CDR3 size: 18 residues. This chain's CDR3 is CASSYSVLSGRPPYEQYF. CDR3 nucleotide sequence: TGTGCCAGCAGTTACTCGGTTCTTAGCGGGAGGCCTCCCTACGAGCAGTACTTC.

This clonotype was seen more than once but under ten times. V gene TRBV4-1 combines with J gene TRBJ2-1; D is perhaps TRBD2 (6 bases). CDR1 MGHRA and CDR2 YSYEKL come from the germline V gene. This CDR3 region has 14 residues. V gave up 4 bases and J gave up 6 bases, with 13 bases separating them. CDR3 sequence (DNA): TGCGCCAGCAGCCGCCCGGGAGTCGGCAATGAGCAGTTCTTC. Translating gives CASSRPGVGNEQFF.

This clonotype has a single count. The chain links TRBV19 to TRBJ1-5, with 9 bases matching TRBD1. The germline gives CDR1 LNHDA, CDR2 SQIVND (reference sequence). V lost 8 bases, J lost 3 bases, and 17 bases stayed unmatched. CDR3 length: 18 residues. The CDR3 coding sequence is TGTGCCAGTCGAGGACAGGGGTCGAATCGGTTGATCAATCAGCCCCAGCATTTT. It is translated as CASRGQGSNRLINQPQHF.

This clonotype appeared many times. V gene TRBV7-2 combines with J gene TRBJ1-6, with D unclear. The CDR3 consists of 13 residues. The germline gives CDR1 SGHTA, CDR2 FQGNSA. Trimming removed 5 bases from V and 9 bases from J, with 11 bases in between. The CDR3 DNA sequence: TGTGCCAGCAGCCCCATTGGGGTTTCACCCCTCCACTTT. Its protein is CASSPIGVSPLHF.

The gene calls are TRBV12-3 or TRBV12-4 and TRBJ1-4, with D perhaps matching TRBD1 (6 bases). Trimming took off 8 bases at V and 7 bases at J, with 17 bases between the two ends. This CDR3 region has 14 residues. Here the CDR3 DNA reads TGTGCCAGCGGCCAGGGACAATGGGGTGAAAAACTGTTTTTT. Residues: CASGQGQWGEKLFF.

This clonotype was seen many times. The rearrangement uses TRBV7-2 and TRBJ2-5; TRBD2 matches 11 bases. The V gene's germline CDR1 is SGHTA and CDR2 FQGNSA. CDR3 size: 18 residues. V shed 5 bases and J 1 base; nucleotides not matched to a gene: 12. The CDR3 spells CASSPDQRLAGLQETQYF. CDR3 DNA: TGTGCCAGCAGCCCCGATCAAAGACTAGCGGGGCTCCAAGAGACCCAGTACTTC.

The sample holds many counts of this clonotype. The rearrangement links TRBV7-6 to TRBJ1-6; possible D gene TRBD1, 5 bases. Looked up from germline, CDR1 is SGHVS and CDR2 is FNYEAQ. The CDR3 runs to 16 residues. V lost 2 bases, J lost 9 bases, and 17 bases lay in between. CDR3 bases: TGTGCCAGCAGCTTATACCCTCCGGGGCCCCGTTCACCCCTCCACTTT. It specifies CASSLYPPGPRSPLHF.

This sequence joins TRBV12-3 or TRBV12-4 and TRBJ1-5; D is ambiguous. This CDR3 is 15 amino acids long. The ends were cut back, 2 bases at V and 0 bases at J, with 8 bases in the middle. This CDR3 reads CASSLMGASNQPQHF. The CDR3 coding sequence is TGTGCCAGCAGTTTAATGGGAGCTAGCAATCAGCCCCAGCATTTT.

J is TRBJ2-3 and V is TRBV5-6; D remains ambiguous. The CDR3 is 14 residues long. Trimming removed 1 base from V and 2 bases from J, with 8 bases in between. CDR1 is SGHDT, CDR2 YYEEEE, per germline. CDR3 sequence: CASSLSRATDTQYF. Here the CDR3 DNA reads TGTGCCAGCAGCTTGAGTCGGGCCACAGATACGCAGTATTTT.

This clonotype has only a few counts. CDR3 protein: CASRPAQGVGIGDGYTF. CDR3 DNA sequence: TGTGCCAGCAGGCCCGCACAGGGTGTCGGGATCGGGGATGGCTACACCTTC. The chain is built from TRBV7-9 and TRBJ1-2; weak D call: TRBD1 (6 bases). Trimming pared 6 bases from V and 6 bases from J, leaving 26 bases between. CDR1 and CDR2 (germline): SEHNR, FQNEAQ (reference sequence). The CDR3 spans 17 residues.

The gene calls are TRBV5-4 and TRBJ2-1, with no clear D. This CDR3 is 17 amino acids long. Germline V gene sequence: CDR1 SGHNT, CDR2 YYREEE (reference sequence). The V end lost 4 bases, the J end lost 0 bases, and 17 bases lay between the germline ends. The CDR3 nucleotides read TGTGCCAGCAGCAGGAATGCCATGCCGAGCTCCTACAATGAGCAGTTCTTC. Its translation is CASSRNAMPSSYNEQFF.

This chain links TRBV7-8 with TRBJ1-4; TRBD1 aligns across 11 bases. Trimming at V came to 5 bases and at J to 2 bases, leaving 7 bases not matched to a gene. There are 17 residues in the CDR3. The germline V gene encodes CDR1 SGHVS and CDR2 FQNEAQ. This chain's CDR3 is CASSLDRGLNTNEKLFF. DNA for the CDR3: TGTGCCAGCAGCCTGGACAGGGGGCTAAATACTAATGAAAAACTGTTTTTT.

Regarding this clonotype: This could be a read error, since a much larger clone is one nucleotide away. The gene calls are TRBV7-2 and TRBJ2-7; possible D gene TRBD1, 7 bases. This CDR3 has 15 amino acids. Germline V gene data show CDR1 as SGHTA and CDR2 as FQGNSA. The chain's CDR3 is CSSSLGRGVSYEQYF. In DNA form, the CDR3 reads TGTTCCAGCAGCTTAGGCAGGGGGGTATCCTACGAGCAGTACTTC.

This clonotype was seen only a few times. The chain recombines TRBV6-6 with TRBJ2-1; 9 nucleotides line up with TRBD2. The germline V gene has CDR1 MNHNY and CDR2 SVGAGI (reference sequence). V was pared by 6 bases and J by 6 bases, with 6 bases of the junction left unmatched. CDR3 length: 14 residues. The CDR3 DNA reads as TGTGCCAGCAGCCGGACTAGCGAGGTCAATGAGCAGTTCTTC. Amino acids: CASSRTSEVNEQFF.

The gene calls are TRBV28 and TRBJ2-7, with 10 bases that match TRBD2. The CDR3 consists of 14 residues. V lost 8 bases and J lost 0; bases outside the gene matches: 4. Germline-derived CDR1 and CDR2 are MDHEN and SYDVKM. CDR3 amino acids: CASVGTSVSYEQYF. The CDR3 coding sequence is TGTGCCAGCGTCGGGACTAGCGTCTCCTACGAGCAGTACTTC.